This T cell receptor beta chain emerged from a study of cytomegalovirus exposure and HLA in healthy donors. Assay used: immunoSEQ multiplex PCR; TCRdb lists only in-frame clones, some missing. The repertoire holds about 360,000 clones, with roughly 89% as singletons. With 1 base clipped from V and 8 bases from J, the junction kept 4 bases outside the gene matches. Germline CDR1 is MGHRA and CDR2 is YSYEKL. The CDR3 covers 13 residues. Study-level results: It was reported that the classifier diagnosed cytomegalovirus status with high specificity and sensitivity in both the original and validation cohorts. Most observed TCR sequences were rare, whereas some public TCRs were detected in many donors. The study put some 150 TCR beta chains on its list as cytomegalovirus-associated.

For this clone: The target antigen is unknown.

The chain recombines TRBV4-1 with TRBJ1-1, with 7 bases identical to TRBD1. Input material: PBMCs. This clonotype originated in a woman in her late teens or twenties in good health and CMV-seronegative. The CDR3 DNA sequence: TGCGCCAGCAGCCAAGTGTGGACAGGAGAAGCTTTCTTT. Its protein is CASSQVWTGEAFF.